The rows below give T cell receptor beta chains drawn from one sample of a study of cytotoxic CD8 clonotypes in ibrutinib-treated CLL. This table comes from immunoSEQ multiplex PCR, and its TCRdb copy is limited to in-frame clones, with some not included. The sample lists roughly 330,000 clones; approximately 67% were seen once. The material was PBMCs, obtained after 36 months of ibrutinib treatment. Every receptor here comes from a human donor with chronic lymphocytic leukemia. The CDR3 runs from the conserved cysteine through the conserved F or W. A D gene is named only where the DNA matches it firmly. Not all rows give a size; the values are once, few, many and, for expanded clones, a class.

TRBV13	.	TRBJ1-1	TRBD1	TGTGCCAGCAGCTCCAAAAAGGGCGACAGGGGAGCTTTCTTT	CASSSKKGDRGAFF
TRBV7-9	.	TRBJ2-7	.	TGTGCCAGCAGCGAGGACGGTCCCTCCTACGAGCAGTACTTC	CASSEDGPSYEQYF
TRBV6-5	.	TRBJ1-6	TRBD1	TGTGCCAGCAGCCTGGACAGGGTTATTTCACCCCTCCACTTT	CASSLDRVISPLHF
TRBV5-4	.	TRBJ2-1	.	TGTGCCAGCAGCTTTGGCGGGTACAATGAGCAGTTCTTC	CASSFGGYNEQFF
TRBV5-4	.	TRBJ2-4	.	TGTGCCAGCAGCTTGGGAGGACAAAGGCAAAACATTCAGTACTTC	CASSLGGQRQNIQYF
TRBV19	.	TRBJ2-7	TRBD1	TGTGCCACTAGACAGGGGACCTACGAGCAGTACTTC	CATRQGTYEQYF
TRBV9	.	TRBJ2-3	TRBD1	TGTGCCAGCAGCGCAACAGGGGGCAGGACAGATACGCAGTATTTT	CASSATGGRTDTQYF
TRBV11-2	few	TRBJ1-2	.	TGTGCCAGCAGCGCACAGATTTGGGGCTACACCTTC	CASSAQIWGYTF
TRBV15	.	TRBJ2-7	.	TGTGCCACCAGCAGAGTACTATTAAAACCCTACGAGCAGTACTTC	CATSRVLLKPYEQYF
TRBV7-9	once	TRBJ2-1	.	TGTGCCAGCAGCTTGGGTGACCCCTCCGTCTACAATGAGCAGTTCTTC	CASSLGDPSVYNEQFF
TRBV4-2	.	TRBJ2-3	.	TGTGCCAGCAGCCAAGTGGGCCAGAACACAGATACGCAGTATTTT	CASSQVGQNTDTQYF
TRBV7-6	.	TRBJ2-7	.	TGTGCCAGCAGCTTAGGGGGGCAGGTCTCCTACGAGCAGTACTTC	CASSLGGQVSYEQYF
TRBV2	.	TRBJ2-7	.	TGTGCCAGCAGTGGCGAGGACGGTGAGTTCCACGAGCAGTACTTC	CASSGEDGEFHEQYF
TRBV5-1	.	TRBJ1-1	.	TGCGCCAGCAGCTTGGTTACTGGGGTCACAGGGACAAGGGGAACTGAAGCTTTCTTT	CASSLVTGVTGTRGTEAFF
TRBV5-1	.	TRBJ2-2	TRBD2	TGCGCCAGCAGCTTGCGACTAGCGGACACCGGGGAGCTGTTTTTT	CASSLRLADTGELFF
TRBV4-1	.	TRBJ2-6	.	TGCGCCAGCAGCCCCTGGGACGGTCAGATTTCTGGGGCCAACGTCCTGACTTTC	CASSPWDGQISGANVLTF
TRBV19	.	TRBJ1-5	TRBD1	TGTGCCAGTAGCATGACAGGGTTTAGCAATCAGCCCCAGCATTTT	CASSMTGFSNQPQHF
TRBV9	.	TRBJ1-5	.	TGTGCCAGCAGCTCCCGGGGCAATCAGCCCCAGCATTTT	CASSSRGNQPQHF
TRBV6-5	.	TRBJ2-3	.	TGTGCCAGCAGTTACGAGCAGGGGCGGCCAGATACGCAGTATTTT	CASSYEQGRPDTQYF
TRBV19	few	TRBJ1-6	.	TGTGCCAGTAGTATAAGGTCTTCACCCCTCCACTTT	CASSIRSSPLHF
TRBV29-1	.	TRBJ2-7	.	TGCAGCGTGGGGGTGCGGGGTTCGGCCTACGAGCAGTACTTC	CSVGVRGSAYEQYF
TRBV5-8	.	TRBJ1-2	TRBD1	TGTGCCAGCGGGACAGCCAGGGACTATGGCTACACCTTC	CASGTARDYGYTF
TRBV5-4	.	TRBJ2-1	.	TGTGCCAGCAGCTTGGGCACAGGGAGCTCCTACAATGAGCAGTTCTTC	CASSLGTGSSYNEQFF
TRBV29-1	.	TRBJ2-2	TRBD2	TGCAGCGTTGGGCGACTAGCGGAGATGGGGGGGGAGCTGTTTTTT	CSVGRLAEMGGELFF
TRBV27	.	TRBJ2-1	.	TGTGCCAGTCAAGTTAGGGGGGATGAGCAGTTCTTC	CASQVRGDEQFF
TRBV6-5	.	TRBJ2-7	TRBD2	TGTGCCAGCAGCCGCGAACGGGGGGCCTACGAGCAGTACTTC	CASSRERGAYEQYF
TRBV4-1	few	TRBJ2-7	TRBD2	TGCGCCAGCAGCCACATAGCGGGGGGGCACGAGCAGTACTTC	CASSHIAGGHEQYF
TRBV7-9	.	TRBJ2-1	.	TGTGCCAGCGGGGGGTCCTCGGGATACAATGAGCAGTTCTTC	CASGGSSGYNEQFF
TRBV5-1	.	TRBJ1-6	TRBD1	TGCGCCAGCAGCTTGGTCGGCGGACAGGGATCACCCCTCCACTTT	CASSLVGGQGSPLHF
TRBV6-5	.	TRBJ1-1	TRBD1	TGTGCCAGCAGTTACAGGGCAGGGGGCTACACTGAAGCTTTCTTT	CASSYRAGGYTEAFF
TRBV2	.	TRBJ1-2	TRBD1	TGTGCCAGCAGTGCTGGACAGGGCCGTGTCTATGGCTACACCTTC	CASSAGQGRVYGYTF
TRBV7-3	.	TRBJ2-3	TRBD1	TGTGCCAGCAGCTTAGACAGGGGAGGCACAGATACGCAGTATTTT	CASSLDRGGTDTQYF
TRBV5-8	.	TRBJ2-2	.	TGTGCCAGCAGCTTGTCCTGGCACATGAACACCGGGGAGCTGTTTTTT	CASSLSWHMNTGELFF
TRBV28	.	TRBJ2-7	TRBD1	TGTGCCTCTGAAAGTGGACAGGGGGCGTCTGAGCAGTACTTC	CASESGQGASEQYF
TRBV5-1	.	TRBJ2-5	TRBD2	TGCGCCAGCAGCTTGGGGCCGGGGGGGCGAGAGACCCAGTACTTC	CASSLGPGGRETQYF
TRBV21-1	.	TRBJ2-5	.	TGTGCCAGCAGCAACGGGAAGGCAGGGACGAAGACCCAGTACTTC	CASSNGKAGTKTQYF
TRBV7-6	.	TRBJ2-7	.	TGTGCCAGCAGCCCTGGAAGTGGGGGGCTCTACGAGCAGTACTTC	CASSPGSGGLYEQYF
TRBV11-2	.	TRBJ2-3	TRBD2	TGTGCCAGCAGCTTAGCGAGTTGGGCGGGGGGGCTGGATACGCAGTATTTT	CASSLASWAGGLDTQYF
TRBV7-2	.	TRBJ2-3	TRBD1	TGTGCCAGCAGCTTAGACAGGGGCTCCACAGATACGCAGTATTTT	CASSLDRGSTDTQYF
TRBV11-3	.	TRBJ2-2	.	TGTGCCAGCAGCTCCGAGTCAGGGTACGGGGAGCTGTTTTTT	CASSSESGYGELFF
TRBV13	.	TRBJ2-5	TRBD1	TGTGCCAGCAGTAGGATCAGGACAGGGAGTGTCCAAGAGACCCAGTACTTC	CASSRIRTGSVQETQYF
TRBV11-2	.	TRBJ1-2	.	TGTGCCAGCAGCCCCCCAGGATTCTATGGCTACACCTTC	CASSPPGFYGYTF
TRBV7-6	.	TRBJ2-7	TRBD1	TGTGCCAGCAGCTTAGGGGACAGGGTGTACGAGCAGTACTTC	CASSLGDRVYEQYF
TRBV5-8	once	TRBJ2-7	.	TGTGCCAGCAGCCGCTTGGGACACTACTACGAGCAGTACTTC	CASSRLGHYYEQYF
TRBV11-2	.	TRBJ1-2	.	TGTGCCAGCAGCTTAGTGGGGGGTATTGGCTATGGCTACACCTTC	CASSLVGGIGYGYTF
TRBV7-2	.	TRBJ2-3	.	TGTGCCAGCAGCTTATTGGGGGACCCCATAGGCACAGATACGCAGTATTTT	CASSLLGDPIGTDTQYF
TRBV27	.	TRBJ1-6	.	TGTGCCAGCAGTTTATCCAAGAATTCACCCCTCCACTTT	CASSLSKNSPLHF
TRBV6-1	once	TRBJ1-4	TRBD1	TGTGCCAGCAGTGGCGTGGACAGGCGACTTGCAACTAATGAAAAACTGTTTTTT	CASSGVDRRLATNEKLFF
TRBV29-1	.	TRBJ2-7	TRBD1	TGCAGCGTTGAAGTCAGGGGGTACGAGCAGTACTTC	CSVEVRGYEQYF
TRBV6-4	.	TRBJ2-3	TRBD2	TGTGCCAGCAGTGACTTCCGCGGGGGGCCCCGAGATACGCAGTATTTT	CASSDFRGGPRDTQYF
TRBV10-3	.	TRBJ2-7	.	TGTGCCATCCAAGACCCTACTTACTCCTACGAGCAGTACTTC	CAIQDPTYSYEQYF
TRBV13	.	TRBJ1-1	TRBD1	TGTGCCAGCAGCACGAGGACAGGGGGCCGGTTCACTGAAGCTTTCTTT	CASSTRTGGRFTEAFF
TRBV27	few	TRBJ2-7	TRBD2	TGTGCCAGCAGCCCTGACCGGACTAGGCCTTACGAGCAGTACTTC	CASSPDRTRPYEQYF
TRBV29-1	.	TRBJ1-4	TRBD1	TGCAGCGTTGAAGGGGGACAGAAGAATGAAAAACTGTTTTTT	CSVEGGQKNEKLFF
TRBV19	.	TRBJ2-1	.	TGTGCCAGTAGTATAGATTTGGGGGCGAGGAATGAGCAGTTCTTC	CASSIDLGARNEQFF
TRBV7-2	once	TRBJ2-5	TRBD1	TGTGCCAGCAGCTCCCCGGGACAGCAAGAGACCCAGTACTTC	CASSSPGQQETQYF
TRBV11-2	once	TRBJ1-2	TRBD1	TGTGCCAGCAGCCCCGACCCAGGGACAGGGAAGGGCTACACCTTC	CASSPDPGTGKGYTF
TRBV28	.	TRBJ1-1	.	TGTGCCAGCGACAGCGTTGACACTGAAGCTTTCTTT	CASDSVDTEAFF